Below are 2 T cell receptor beta chains sequenced from a single sample in a study of shared clonotypes between healthy human individuals. Here immunoSEQ multiplex PCR was the method, and the copy in TCRdb shows in-frame clones only, minus some. The data hold millions of clones, with around nine tenths observed a single time. Material: naive CD4+ T cells sorted from blood. Subset denoted: CD45RA+ positively selected. The receptor source for this set is a man aged 18 to 29 in good health.

This chain joins TRBV18 and TRBJ2-5; 9 bases map to TRBD2. Trimming removed 6 bases from V and 3 bases from J; junction bases left unmatched: 2. From germline, CDR1 is KGHSH and CDR2 LQKENI. This CDR3 is 13 amino acids long. CDR3: CASSRTSEETQYF. The CDR3, as DNA: TGTGCCAGCTCGCGGACTAGCGAAGAGACCCAGTACTTC.

This chain joins TRBV6-1 and TRBJ2-2, with 8 positions matching TRBD2. From germline, CDR1 is MNHNS and CDR2 SASEGT. V shed 4 bases, J shed 14 bases, and the junction held 9 bases outside the gene matches. This CDR3 region has 13 residues. The CDR3 loop is CASSGGLALGLFF. The CDR3 nucleotides are TGTGCCAGCAGTGGTGGACTAGCCTTGGGACTGTTTTTT.